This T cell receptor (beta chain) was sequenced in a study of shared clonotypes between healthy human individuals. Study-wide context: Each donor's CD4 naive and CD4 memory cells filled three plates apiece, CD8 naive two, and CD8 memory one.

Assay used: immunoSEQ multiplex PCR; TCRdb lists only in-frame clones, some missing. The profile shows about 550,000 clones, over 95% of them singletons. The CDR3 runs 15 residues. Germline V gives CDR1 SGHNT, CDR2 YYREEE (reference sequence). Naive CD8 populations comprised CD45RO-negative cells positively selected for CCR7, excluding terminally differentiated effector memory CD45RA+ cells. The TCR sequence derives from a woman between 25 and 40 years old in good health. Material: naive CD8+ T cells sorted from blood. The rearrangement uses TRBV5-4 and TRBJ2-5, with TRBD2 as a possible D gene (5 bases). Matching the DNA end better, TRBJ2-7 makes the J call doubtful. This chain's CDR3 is CASSLGWERVYEQYF. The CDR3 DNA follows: TGTGCCAGCAGCTTAGGATGGGAGAGGGTCTACGAGCAGTACTTC.